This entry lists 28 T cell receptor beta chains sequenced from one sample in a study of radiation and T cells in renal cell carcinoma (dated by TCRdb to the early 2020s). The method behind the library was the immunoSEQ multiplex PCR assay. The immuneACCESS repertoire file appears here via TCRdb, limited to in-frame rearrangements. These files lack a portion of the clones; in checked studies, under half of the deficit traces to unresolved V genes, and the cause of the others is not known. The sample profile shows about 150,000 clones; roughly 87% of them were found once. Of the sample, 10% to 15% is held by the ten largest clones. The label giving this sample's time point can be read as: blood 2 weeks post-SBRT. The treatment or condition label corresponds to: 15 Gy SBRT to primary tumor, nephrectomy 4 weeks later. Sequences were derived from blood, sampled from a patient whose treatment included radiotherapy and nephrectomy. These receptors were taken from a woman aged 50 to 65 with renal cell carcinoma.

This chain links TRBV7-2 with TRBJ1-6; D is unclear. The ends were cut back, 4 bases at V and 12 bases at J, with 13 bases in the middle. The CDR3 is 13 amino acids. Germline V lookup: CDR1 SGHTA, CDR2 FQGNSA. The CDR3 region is CASSSLERGPLHF. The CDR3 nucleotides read TGTGCCAGCAGCTCTCTGGAACGGGGACCCCTCCACTTT.

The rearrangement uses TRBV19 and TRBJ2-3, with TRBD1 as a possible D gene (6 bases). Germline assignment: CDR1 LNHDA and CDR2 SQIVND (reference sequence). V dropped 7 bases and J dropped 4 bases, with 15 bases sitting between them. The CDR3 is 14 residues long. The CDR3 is CASTGQGYPDTQYF. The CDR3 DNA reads TGTGCCAGTACAGGCCAGGGGTACCCAGATACGCAGTATTTT. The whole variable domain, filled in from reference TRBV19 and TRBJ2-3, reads DGGITQSPKYLFRKEGQNVTLSCEQNLNHDAMYWYRQDPGQGLRLIYYSQIVNDFQKGDIAEGYSVSREKKESFPLTVTSAQKNPTAFYLCASTGQGYPDTQYFGPGTRLTVL.

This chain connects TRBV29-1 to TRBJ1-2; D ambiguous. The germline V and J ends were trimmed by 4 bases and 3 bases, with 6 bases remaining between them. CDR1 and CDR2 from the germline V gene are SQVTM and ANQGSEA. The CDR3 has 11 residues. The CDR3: CSVGSDYGYTF. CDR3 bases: TGCAGCGTTGGGTCAGACTATGGCTACACCTTC.

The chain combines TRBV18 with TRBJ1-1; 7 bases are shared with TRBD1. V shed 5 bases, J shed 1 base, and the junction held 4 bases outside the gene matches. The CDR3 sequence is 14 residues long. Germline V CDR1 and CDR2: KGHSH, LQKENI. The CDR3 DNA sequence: TGTGCCAGCTCATACGCAGGGGGGAACACTGAAGCTTTCTTT. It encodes CASSYAGGNTEAFF.

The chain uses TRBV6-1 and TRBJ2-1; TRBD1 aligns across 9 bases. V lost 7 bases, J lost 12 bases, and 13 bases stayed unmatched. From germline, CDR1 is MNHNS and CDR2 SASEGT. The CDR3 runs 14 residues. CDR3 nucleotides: TGTGCCAGCATATCCGGGACAGGGAGGGATCGGCAGTTCTTC. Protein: CASISGTGRDRQFF.

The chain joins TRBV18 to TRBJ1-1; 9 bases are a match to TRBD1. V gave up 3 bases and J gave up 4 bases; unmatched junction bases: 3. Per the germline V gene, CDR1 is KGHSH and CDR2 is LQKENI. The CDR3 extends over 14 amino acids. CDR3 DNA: TGTGCCAGCTCACCCGGGACAGGGAGCACTGAAGCTTTCTTT. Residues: CASSPGTGSTEAFF.

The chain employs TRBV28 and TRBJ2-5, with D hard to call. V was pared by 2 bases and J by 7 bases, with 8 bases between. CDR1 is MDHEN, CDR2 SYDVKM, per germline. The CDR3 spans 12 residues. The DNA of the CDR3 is TGTGCCAGCAGTTTACGTAGGAGGACCCAGTACTTC. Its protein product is CASSLRRRTQYF.

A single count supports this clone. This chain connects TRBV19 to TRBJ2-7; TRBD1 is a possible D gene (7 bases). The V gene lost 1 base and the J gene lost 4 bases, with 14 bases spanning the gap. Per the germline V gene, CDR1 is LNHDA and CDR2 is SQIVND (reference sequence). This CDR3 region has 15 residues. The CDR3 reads CASSIVAQGGYEQYF. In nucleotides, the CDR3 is TGTGCCAGTAGTATAGTAGCGCAGGGGGGTTACGAGCAGTACTTC.

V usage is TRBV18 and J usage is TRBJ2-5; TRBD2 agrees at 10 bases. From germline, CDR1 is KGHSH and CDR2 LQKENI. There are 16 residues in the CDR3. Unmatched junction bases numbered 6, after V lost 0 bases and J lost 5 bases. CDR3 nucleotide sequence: TGTGCCAGCTCACCACCGAAGAGTAGCGGGGGGGAGACCCAGTACTTC. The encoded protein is CASSPPKSSGGETQYF.

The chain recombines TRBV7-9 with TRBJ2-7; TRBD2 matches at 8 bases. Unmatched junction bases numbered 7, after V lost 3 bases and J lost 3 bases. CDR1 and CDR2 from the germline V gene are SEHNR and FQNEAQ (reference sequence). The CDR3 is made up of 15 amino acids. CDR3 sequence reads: CASSLGLGGYYEQYF. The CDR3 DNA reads TGTGCCAGCAGCTTGGGACTAGGAGGTTACTACGAGCAGTACTTC.

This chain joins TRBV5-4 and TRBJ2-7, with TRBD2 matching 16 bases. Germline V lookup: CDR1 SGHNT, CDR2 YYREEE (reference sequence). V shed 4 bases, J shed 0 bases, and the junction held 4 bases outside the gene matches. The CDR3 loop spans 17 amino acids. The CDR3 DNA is TGTGCCAGCAGCCTCGGGACTAGCGGGGGGGTCTCCTACGAGCAGTACTTC. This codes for CASSLGTSGGVSYEQYF.

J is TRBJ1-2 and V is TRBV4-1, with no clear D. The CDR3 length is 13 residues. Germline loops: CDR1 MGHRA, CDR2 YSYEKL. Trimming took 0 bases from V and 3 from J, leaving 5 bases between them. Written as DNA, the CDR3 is TGCGCCAGCAGCCAAGAGGTTTACTATGGCTACACCTTC. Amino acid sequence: CASSQEVYYGYTF.

CDR3 region: CASSLEGIYEQYF. The CDR3, as DNA: TGCGCCAGCAGTCTGGAGGGAATCTACGAGCAGTACTTC. This chain joins TRBV4-1 and TRBJ2-7; tentative D call: TRBD2 (6 bases). The CDR3 length is 13 residues. V was shortened by 6 bases and J by 3 bases, with 12 bases between the two germline ends. Looked up from germline, CDR1 is MGHRA and CDR2 is YSYEKL.

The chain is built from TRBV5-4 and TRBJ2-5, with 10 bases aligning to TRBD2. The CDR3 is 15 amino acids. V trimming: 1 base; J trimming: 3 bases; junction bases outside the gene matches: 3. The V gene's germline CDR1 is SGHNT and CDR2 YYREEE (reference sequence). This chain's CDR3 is CASSLPAGGEETQYF. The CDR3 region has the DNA TGTGCCAGCAGCTTGCCAGCGGGGGGGGAAGAGACCCAGTACTTC.

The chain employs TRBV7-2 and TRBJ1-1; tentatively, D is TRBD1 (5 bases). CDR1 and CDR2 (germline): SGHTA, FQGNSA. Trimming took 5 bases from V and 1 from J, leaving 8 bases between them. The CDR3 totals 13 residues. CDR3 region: CASSRDPNTEAFF. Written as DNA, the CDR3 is TGTGCCAGCAGCCGGGACCCGAACACTGAAGCTTTCTTT.

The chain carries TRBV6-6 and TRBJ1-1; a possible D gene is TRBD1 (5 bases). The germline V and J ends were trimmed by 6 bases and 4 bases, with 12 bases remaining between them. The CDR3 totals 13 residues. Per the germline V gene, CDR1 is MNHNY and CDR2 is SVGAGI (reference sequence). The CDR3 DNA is TGTGCCAGCAGCCCCGGGACCGGCACTGAAGCTTTCTTT. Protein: CASSPGTGTEAFF.

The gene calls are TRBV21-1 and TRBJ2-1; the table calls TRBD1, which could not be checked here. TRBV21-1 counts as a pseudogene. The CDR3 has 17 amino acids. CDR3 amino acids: CASSLLRQGGGKNEQFF. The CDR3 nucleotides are TGTGCCAGCAGCTTACTCCGACAGGGAGGAGGAAAGAATGAGCAGTTCTTC.

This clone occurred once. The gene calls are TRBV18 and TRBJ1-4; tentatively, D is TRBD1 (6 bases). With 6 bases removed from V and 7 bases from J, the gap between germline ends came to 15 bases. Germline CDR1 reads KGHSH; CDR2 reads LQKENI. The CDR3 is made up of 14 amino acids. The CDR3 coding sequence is TGTGCCAGCTCCCTCCAGGGGAGTGGTGAAAAACTGTTTTTT. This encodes CASSLQGSGEKLFF.

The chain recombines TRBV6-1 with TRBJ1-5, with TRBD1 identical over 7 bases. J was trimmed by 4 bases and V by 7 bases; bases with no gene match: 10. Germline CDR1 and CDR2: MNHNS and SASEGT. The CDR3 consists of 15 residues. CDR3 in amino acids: CASTLDRVENQPQHF. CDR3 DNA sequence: TGTGCCAGCACCCTAGACAGGGTCGAGAATCAGCCCCAGCATTTT.

The CDR3, as DNA: TGTGCCAGCAGTGACACGACTAGCGGGGGATACAATGAGCAGTTCTTC. Translating it yields CASSDTTSGGYNEQFF. This chain joins TRBV6-4 and TRBJ2-1; 12 positions agree with TRBD2. Germline CDR1 MRHNA, CDR2 SNTAGT. The V segment lost 2 bases and the J segment 4 bases; nucleotides outside the gene matches: 3. The CDR3 covers 16 residues.

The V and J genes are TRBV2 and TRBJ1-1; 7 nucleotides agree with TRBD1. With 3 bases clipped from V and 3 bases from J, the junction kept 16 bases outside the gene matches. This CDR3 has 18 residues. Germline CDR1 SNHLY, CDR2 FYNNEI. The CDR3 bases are TGTGCCAGCAGTGAGTCGAACCTCCCAGGGGGAAGGGACACTGAAGCTTTCTTT. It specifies CASSESNLPGGRDTEAFF.

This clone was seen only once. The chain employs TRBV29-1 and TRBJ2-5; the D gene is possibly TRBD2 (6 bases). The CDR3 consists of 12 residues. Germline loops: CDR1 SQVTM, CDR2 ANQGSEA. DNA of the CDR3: TGCGCGGGGCGGGGCACACAAGAGACCCAGTACTTC. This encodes CAGRGTQETQYF.

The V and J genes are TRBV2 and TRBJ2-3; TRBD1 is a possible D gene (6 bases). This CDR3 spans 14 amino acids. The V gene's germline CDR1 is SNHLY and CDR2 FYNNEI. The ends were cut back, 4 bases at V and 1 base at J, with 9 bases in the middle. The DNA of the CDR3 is TGTGCCAGCAGTGTACAGGGAGGCACAGATACGCAGTATTTT. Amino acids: CASSVQGGTDTQYF.

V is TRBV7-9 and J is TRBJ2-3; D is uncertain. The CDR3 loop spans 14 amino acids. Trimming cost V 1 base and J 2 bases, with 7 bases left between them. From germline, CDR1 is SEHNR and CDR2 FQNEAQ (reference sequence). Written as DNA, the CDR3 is TGTGCCAGCAGCTTAGTCCAGCCCACAGATACGCAGTATTTT. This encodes CASSLVQPTDTQYF.

CDR3 loop: CASSAGQGMNTEAFF. CDR3 nucleotide sequence: TGTGCCAGCTCAGCTGGACAGGGGATGAACACTGAAGCTTTCTTT. The chain couples TRBV18 to TRBJ1-1; the match to TRBD1 covers 9 bases. Germline-derived CDR1 and CDR2 are KGHSH and LQKENI. J gave up 0 bases and V 5 bases, and 4 bases lay outside the gene matches. CDR3 length: 15 amino acids.

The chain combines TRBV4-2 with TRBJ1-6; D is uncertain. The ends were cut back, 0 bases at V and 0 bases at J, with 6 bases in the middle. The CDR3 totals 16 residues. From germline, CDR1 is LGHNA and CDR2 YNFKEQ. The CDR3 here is CASSQDPGSYNSPLHF. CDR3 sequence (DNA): TGTGCCAGCAGCCAAGATCCCGGCTCCTATAATTCACCCCTCCACTTT.

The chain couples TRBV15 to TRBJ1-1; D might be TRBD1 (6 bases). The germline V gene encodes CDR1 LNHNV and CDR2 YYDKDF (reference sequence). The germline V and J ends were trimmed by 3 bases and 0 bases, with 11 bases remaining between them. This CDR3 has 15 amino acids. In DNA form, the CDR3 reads TGTGCCACCAGCAGGCCCCGGACAGTGAACACTGAAGCTTTCTTT. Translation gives CATSRPRTVNTEAFF.

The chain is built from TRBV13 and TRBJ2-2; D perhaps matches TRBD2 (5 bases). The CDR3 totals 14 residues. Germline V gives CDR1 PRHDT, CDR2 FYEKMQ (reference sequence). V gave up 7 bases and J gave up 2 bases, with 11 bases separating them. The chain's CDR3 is CASNEGRNTGELFF. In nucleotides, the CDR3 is TGTGCCAGCAACGAGGGCAGAAACACCGGGGAGCTGTTTTTT.